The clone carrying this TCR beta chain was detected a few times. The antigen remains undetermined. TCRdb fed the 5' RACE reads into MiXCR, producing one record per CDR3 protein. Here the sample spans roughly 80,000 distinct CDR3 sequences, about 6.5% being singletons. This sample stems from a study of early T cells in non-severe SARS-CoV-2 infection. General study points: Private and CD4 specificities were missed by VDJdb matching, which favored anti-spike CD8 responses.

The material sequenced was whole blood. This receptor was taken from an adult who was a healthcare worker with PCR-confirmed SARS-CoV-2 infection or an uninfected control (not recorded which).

The CDR3 loop reads CASSPRTGMNNQPQHF. In DNA form, the CDR3 reads TGTGCCAGCAGTCCCCGGACAGGGATGAATAATCAGCCCCAGCATTTT. The chain combines TRBV28 with TRBJ1-5, with 8 nucleotides matching TRBD1. The V segment lost 5 bases and the J segment 4 bases; nucleotides outside the gene matches: 10. Looked up from germline, CDR1 is MDHEN and CDR2 is SYDVKM. This CDR3 contains 16 residues.